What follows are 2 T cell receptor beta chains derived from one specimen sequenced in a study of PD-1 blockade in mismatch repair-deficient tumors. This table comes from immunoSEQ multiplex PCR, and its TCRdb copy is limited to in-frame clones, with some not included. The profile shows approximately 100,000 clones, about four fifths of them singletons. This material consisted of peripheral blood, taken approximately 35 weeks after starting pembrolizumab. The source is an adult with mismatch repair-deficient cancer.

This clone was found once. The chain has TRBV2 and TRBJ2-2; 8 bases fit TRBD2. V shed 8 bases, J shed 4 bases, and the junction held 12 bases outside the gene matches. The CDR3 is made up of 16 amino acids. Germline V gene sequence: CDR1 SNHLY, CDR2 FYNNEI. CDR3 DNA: TGTGCCAGCGTGTTAGCGGGACCGGGGGGCACCGGGGAGCTGTTTTTT. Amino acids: CASVLAGPGGTGELFF.

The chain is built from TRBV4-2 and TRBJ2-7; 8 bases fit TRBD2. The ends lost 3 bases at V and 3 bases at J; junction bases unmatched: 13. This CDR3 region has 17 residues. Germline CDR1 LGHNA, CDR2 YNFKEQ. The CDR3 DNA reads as TGTGCCAGCAGCCACCCCTCTCCGGGACTAGAAAGCTACGAGCAGTACTTC. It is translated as CASSHPSPGLESYEQYF.